This T cell receptor (beta chain) comes out of a study of shared clonotypes between healthy human individuals. Findings and caveats of the study: The study generally estimated greater richness for naive than memory subsets. Naive CD4 clonotypes overlapped across a handful of donors at roughly 4.5%.

Worth noting for this clone: Its specificity is not known.

Sequencing was performed with immunoSEQ multiplex PCR; in TCRdb, only in-frame clones are kept and a portion is missing. The sample contains about 1,500,000 clones, around 95% of which appear only once. The germline V and J ends were trimmed by 6 bases and 0 bases, with 18 bases remaining between them. The CDR3 contains 16 residues. In germline, CDR1 is SQVTM, CDR2 ANQGSEA. This chain links TRBV29-1 with TRBJ1-3; D is perhaps TRBD1 (5 bases). The sequence was obtained from a young man in good health. Sequences were obtained from naive CD4+ T cells sorted from blood. Noted subset: CD45RA+ positively selected. The CDR3 reads CSVAGERGPSGNTIYF. In DNA, the CDR3 is TGCAGCGTAGCGGGGGAAAGGGGTCCCTCTGGAAACACCATATATTTT. Supplemented by reference TRBV29-1 and TRBJ1-3, the full variable domain reads SAVISQKPSRDICQRGTSLTIQCQVDSQVTMMFWYRQQPGQSLTLIATANQGSEATYESGFVIDKFPISRPNLTFSTLTVSNMSPEDSSIYLCSVAGERGPSGNTIYFGEGSWLTVV.